This T cell receptor beta chain was captured by sequencing in a study of Graves' ophthalmopathy and Graves' hyperthyroidism. The authors amplified TCR beta CDR3 regions from RNA transcripts. First-round RT-PCR relied on HTBI primers, and a second-round multiplex PCR came next. TCRdb re-called the multiplex PCR reads with MiXCR, one entry per CDR3 protein. The repertoire has around 520,000 distinct CDR3 sequences, less than 40% of them found once; the top ten carry about 4%. V was clipped by 2 bases and J by 3 bases, with 10 bases between them. This CDR3 is built from 15 residues. Germline assignment: CDR1 SGHTA and CDR2 FQGNSA.

The chain has TRBV7-2 and TRBJ2-2, with D perhaps matching TRBD1 or TRBD2 (5 bases each). The clonotype was recovered from an adult man with Graves' hyperthyroidism. The sequencing input was peripheral blood or thyroid tissue (not recorded which). This chain's CDR3 is CASSLMGVDTGELFF. The CDR3 bases are TGTGCCAGCAGCTTAATGGGGGTCGACACCGGGGAGCTGTTTTTT. Based on the CDR3 plus reference TRBV7-2 and TRBJ2-2, the full variable domain is GAGVSQSPSNKVTEKGKDVELRCDPISGHTALYWYRQSLGQGLEFLIYFQGNSAPDKSGLPSDRFSAERTGGSVSTLTIQRTQQEDSAVYLCASSLMGVDTGELFFGEGSRLTVL.